The 27 T cell receptor beta chains given below trace back to one sample, sequenced in a study of cytomegalovirus exposure and HLA in healthy donors. Using immunoSEQ multiplex PCR, the repertoire was profiled, and TCRdb retains in-frame clones only, with some absent. This table holds about 110,000 clones, 70% to 90% found once. What was sequenced was PBMCs. These TCRs come from a woman under 30 in good health and CMV-seronegative.

For the CDR3, the DNA is TGCGCCAGCAGCCAAGTTGACATGGGTTTCTCCTACAATGAGCAGTTCTTC. Its translation is CASSQVDMGFSYNEQFF. The gene calls are TRBV4-1 and TRBJ2-1; no clear D. Germline V gives CDR1 MGHRA, CDR2 YSYEKL. The CDR3 spans 17 residues. The V and J ends lost 1 base and 0 bases respectively, with 13 bases between them.

The chain couples TRBV10-2 to TRBJ2-1; no clear D. The CDR3 extends over 10 amino acids. Trimming stripped 5 bases from V and 8 bases from J, with 4 bases between. Germline CDR1 is WSHSY and CDR2 is SAAADI. The chain's CDR3 is CASSRDEQFF. CDR3 sequence (DNA): TGCGCCAGCAGTCGGGATGAGCAGTTCTTC.

This clone showed up just once. This chain uses TRBV6-5 with TRBJ1-2; no definite D call. In germline, CDR1 is MNHEY, CDR2 SVGAGI. This CDR3 has 15 amino acids. With 0 bases removed from V and 1 base from J, the gap between germline ends came to 9 bases. The CDR3 reads CASSYSRRVNYGYTF. For the CDR3, the DNA is TGTGCCAGCAGTTACTCGAGGCGGGTTAACTATGGCTACACCTTC.

This clone has a handful of counts. The chain uses TRBV4-1 and TRBJ2-5; D possibly corresponds to TRBD2 (5 bases). The V end was cut by 1 base, the J end by 5 bases, with 5 bases between. Per germline, CDR1 MGHRA and CDR2 YSYEKL. The CDR3 contains 12 residues. The CDR3 nucleotides are TGCGCCAGCAGCCAAGGAGGGGAGACCCAGTACTTC. Translated, it gives CASSQGGETQYF.

The chain couples TRBV15 to TRBJ2-3, with TRBD2 matching 7 bases. CDR3 length: 15 residues. CDR1 LNHNV and CDR2 YYDKDF come from the germline V gene (reference sequence). After removal of 3 bases from V and 4 bases from J, the junction contained 7 bases not matched to a gene. CDR3 nucleotide sequence: TGTGCCACCAGCAGTGCCAACAGCGGGGCAGATACGCAGTATTTT. This translates into CATSSANSGADTQYF.

V is TRBV2 and J is TRBJ2-6, with D hard to call. The CDR3 totals 15 residues. Trimming took 8 bases from V and 0 from J, leaving 11 bases between them. Germline values: CDR1 SNHLY, CDR2 FYNNEI. The CDR3: CASWSSISGANVLTF. The CDR3 region has the DNA TGTGCCAGCTGGAGCAGTATCTCTGGGGCCAACGTCCTGACTTTC. The full variable domain, in which reference TRBV2 and TRBJ2-6 provide the parts outside the CDR3, is EPEVTQTPSHQVTQMGQEVILRCVPISNHLYFYWYRQILGQKVEFLVSFYNNEISEKSEIFDDQFSVERPDGSNFTLKIRSTKLEDSAMYFCASWSSISGANVLTFGAGSRLTVL.

A single count supports this clone. The chain carries TRBV29-1 and TRBJ1-5; D not resolved. This CDR3 is built from 18 residues. The germline V gene encodes CDR1 SQVTM and CDR2 ANQGSEA. This CDR3 is CKLGWRRRIQNNHQPQHF. The CDR3 DNA sequence: TGCAAGTTGGGTTGGAGAAGGAGAATTCAGAACAACCATCAGCCCCAGCATTTT.

The chain links TRBV7-3 to TRBJ2-5, with 7 positions matching TRBD2. J was trimmed by 1 base and V by 5 bases; bases with no gene match: 4. The CDR3 runs 14 residues. CDR1 is SGHTA and CDR2 is FQGTGA in the germline V gene. For the CDR3, the DNA is TGTGCCAGCAGCGGCGGGGGACTCCAAGAGACCCAGTACTTC. As protein: CASSGGGLQETQYF.

This clone was seen a single time. The junction and the germline gene differ at one end; a read error may be behind it. The rearrangement links TRBV5-6 to TRBJ1-1, with 7 bases identical to TRBD1. Germline CDR1 is SGHDT and CDR2 is YYEEEE. This CDR3 comprises 15 residues. The CDR3 DNA follows: TGTGCCAGCAGTTTGGACAGGATTAGGGACACTGAAGCTTTCTTT. It yields the protein CASSLDRIRDTEAFF.

V is TRBV7-6 and J is TRBJ1-1, with D maybe TRBD1 (6 bases). The length of the CDR3 is 14 residues. V was pared by 4 bases and J by 0 bases, with 9 bases between. Germline CDR1 SGHVS, CDR2 FNYEAQ. CDR3 protein: CASSSSGVNTEAFF. The CDR3 region has the DNA TGTGCCAGCAGCTCCTCAGGGGTGAACACTGAAGCTTTCTTT. Together with reference TRBV7-6 and TRBJ1-1, the CDR3 gives the full variable domain: GAGVSQSPRYKVTKRGQDVALRCDPISGHVSLYWYRQALGQGPEFLTYFNYEAQQDKSGLPNDRFSAERPEGSISTLTIQRTEQRDSAMYRCASSSSGVNTEAFFGQGTRLTVV.

The gene calls are TRBV9 and TRBJ1-1; 11 positions match TRBD1. Germline CDR1 and CDR2: SGDLS and YYNGEE. The V segment lost 4 bases and the J segment 0 bases; nucleotides outside the gene matches: 5. This CDR3 is 16 amino acids long. The CDR3 sequence is CASSTWTGGMNTEAFF. The CDR3 bases are TGTGCCAGCAGCACCTGGACAGGGGGCATGAACACTGAAGCTTTCTTT.

The chain employs TRBV9 and TRBJ2-3; 11 bases fit TRBD2. The CDR3 covers 16 residues. J gave up 3 bases and V 0 bases, and 3 bases lay outside the gene matches. Germline V gene lookup returns CDR1 SGDLS and CDR2 YYNGEE. CDR3 protein: CASSVVPSGGTDTQYF. The CDR3 region has the DNA TGTGCCAGCAGCGTAGTACCTAGCGGGGGGACAGATACGCAGTATTTT.

This clone has only one observation. The V and J genes are TRBV27 and TRBJ1-5; D gene uncertain. The V and J ends lost 4 bases and 5 bases respectively, with 9 bases between them. This CDR3 spans 13 amino acids. Germline CDR1 and CDR2: MNHEY and SMNVEV (reference sequence). The CDR3 region has the DNA TGTGCCAGCAGTTCCCTATATGATCAGCCCCAGCATTTT. Its protein is CASSSLYDQPQHF.

The rearrangement links TRBV19 to TRBJ1-2, with a tentative D call TRBD1 (5 bases). This CDR3 contains 15 residues. Germline CDR1 reads LNHDA; CDR2 reads SQIVND (reference sequence). This CDR3 is CGSSGGTEYLRGYTF. The CDR3 coding sequence is TGTGGTTCGAGTGGGGGGACCGAATATTTGCGGGGCTACACCTTC.

This clone was detected a few times. The CDR3: CASSKTLNTEAFF. CDR3 in DNA: TGTGCCAGTAGCAAGACTTTAAACACTGAAGCTTTCTTT. The rearrangement uses TRBV19 and TRBJ1-1; no clear D gene. Deletions cut 6 bases from V and 2 bases from J, with 10 bases between. CDR1 is LNHDA, CDR2 SQIVND, per germline (reference sequence). This CDR3 is 13 amino acids long.

As DNA, the CDR3 is TGTGCCAGCAGTTTGGTACAGGGGCTGAGCACTGAAGCTTTCTTT. Its translation is CASSLVQGLSTEAFF. V gene TRBV27 combines with J gene TRBJ1-1; the match to TRBD1 covers 7 bases. CDR1 MNHEY and CDR2 SMNVEV come from the germline V gene (reference sequence). The trim removed 3 bases at V and 4 bases at J, leaving 8 bases unmatched. The CDR3 covers 15 residues.

Written as DNA, the CDR3 is TGTGCCAGCAGTCCTCGGACAGGGGAGATAGCGGGCACAGATACGCAGTATTTT. Translating gives CASSPRTGEIAGTDTQYF. V gene TRBV27 combines with J gene TRBJ2-3; 9 bases line up with TRBD1. This CDR3 contains 18 residues. CDR1 is MNHEY and CDR2 is SMNVEV in the germline V gene (reference sequence). Trimming removed 5 bases from V and 1 base from J; junction bases left unmatched: 13.

The genes are TRBV6-4 and TRBJ2-2, with D tentatively TRBD2 (5 bases). Looked up from germline, CDR1 is MRHNA and CDR2 is SNTAGT. The V gene lost 3 bases and the J gene lost 5 bases, with 7 bases spanning the gap. The CDR3 has 13 amino acids. CDR3 sequence reads: CASSDTGTGELFF. DNA of the CDR3: TGTGCCAGCAGTGATACGGGAACCGGGGAGCTGTTTTTT.

The rearrangement links TRBV7-7 to TRBJ2-1; 8 bases align to TRBD2. This CDR3 spans 16 amino acids. Germline V gene sequence: CDR1 SSHAT, CDR2 FNYEAQ (reference sequence). The V gene end was trimmed by 5 bases and the J gene end by 6 bases; junction bases not matched to a gene: 12. In nucleotides, the CDR3 is TGTGCCAGCAGCCCACCCCCCGGGGGGGGACCCAATGAGCAGTTCTTC. Residues: CASSPPPGGGPNEQFF.

In this sample, this clone turned up a few times. V usage is TRBV28 and J usage is TRBJ1-2; D might be TRBD1 (5 bases). V dropped 8 bases and J dropped 8 bases, with 15 bases sitting between them. The CDR3 is 12 amino acids. Germline loops: CDR1 MDHEN, CDR2 SYDVKM. In nucleotides, the CDR3 is TGTGCCAGCGGTGGGGGGACTGAAGGCTACACCTTC. Encoded protein: CASGGGTEGYTF.

The genes are TRBV10-3 and TRBJ2-3, with 9 nucleotides matching TRBD2. From germline, CDR1 is ENHRY and CDR2 SYGVKD. V shed 3 bases and J 6 bases; nucleotides not matched to a gene: 10. The CDR3 is made up of 16 amino acids. As DNA, the CDR3 is TGTGCCATCAGTGATGGGCGGGGGGGGCCCGGGGATACGCAGTATTTT. It is translated as CAISDGRGGPGDTQYF.

This sequence joins TRBV14 and TRBJ1-2, with 7 bases lining up with TRBD1. CDR3 length: 14 residues. The germline gives CDR1 SGHDN, CDR2 FVKESK. V shed 1 base, J shed 6 bases, and the junction held 5 bases outside the gene matches. This chain's CDR3 is CASSQVVGGDGYTF. In DNA form, the CDR3 reads TGTGCCAGCAGCCAAGTCGTAGGGGGCGATGGCTACACCTTC.

The chain carries TRBV29-1 and TRBJ2-2; D call uncertain. Trimming cost V 7 bases and J 1 base, with 10 bases left between them. Germline CDR1 and CDR2: SQVTM and ANQGSEA. The CDR3 runs to 13 residues. The CDR3 sequence: CSGMTKNTGELFF. CDR3 bases: TGCAGCGGAATGACAAAGAACACCGGGGAGCTGTTTTTT.

The V call is TRBV11-2, the J call TRBJ2-2; possibly TRBD2 for D (6 bases). V was clipped by 2 bases and J by 1 base, with 8 bases between them. This CDR3 region has 15 residues. Germline CDR1 is SGHAT and CDR2 is FQNNGV. CDR3 sequence (DNA): TGTGCCAGCAGCTTAACGGGGGAGAACACCGGGGAGCTGTTTTTT. Encoded protein: CASSLTGENTGELFF.

The rearrangement uses TRBV25-1 and TRBJ2-1; possibly TRBD1 for D (8 bases). The CDR3 sequence is 17 residues long. Trimming removed 3 bases from V and 3 bases from J, with 18 bases in between. Looked up from germline, CDR1 is MGHDK and CDR2 is SYGVNS. CDR3 sequence reads: CASSDIPTGGVYNEQFF. CDR3 sequence (DNA): TGTGCCAGCAGTGATATACCAACAGGGGGGGTCTACAATGAGCAGTTCTTC. Filled out from reference TRBV25-1 and TRBJ2-1, the complete variable domain reads EADIYQTPRYLVIGTGKKITLECSQTMGHDKMYWYQQDPGMELHLIHYSYGVNSTEKGDLSSESTVSRIRTEHFPLTLESARPSHTSQYLCASSDIPTGGVYNEQFFGPGTRLTVL.

The rearrangement uses TRBV6-1 and TRBJ2-2; D may be TRBD1 (5 bases). This CDR3 has 17 residues. CDR1 is MNHNS, CDR2 SASEGT, per germline. V was cut by 4 bases and J by 7 bases, with 22 bases left in between. The CDR3 loop is CASSGYYRSLRIGELFF. As DNA, the CDR3 is TGTGCCAGCAGTGGCTACTACAGGTCCCTCCGTATCGGGGAGCTGTTTTTT.

This rearrangement joins TRBV4-1 to TRBJ1-5; D may be TRBD1 (6 bases). Germline lookup yields CDR1 MGHRA and CDR2 YSYEKL. CDR3 size: 17 residues. Trimming removed 6 bases at V and 3 bases at J, with 21 bases between. This chain's CDR3 is CASRYRVGQGNNQPQHF. CDR3 DNA sequence: TGCGCCAGCAGGTACAGGGTTGGGCAAGGCAACAATCAGCCCCAGCATTTT.